This T cell receptor (beta chain) was captured by sequencing in a study of blood T cell repertoires in COVID-19. On the study more broadly: Collection of acute and convalescent COVID-19 samples took place in the United States, Italy and Spain.

Turning to this clone: A read error may account for a junction end that differs from germline.

Per the original methods: Scientists estimated how many nucleated cells there were by amplifying reference gene primers. TCRdb keeps only in-frame clones here, not all; method: immunoSEQ multiplex PCR. V, J and clone size are taken as reported in that table, and D and trimming were inferred from the DNA itself. The data show about 220,000 clones, with about 79% seen just once and about 8.9% held by the top ten. Germline values: CDR1 KGHDR, CDR2 SFDVKD. There are 13 residues in the CDR3. The sequenced sample consisted of peripheral blood. This TCR derives from a man aged 45-60 years with active or convalescent COVID-19. The chain combines TRBV24-1 with TRBJ2-7, with 9 bases identical to TRBD1. The CDR3 spells CATSEPDRGTLIF. The CDR3 nucleotides read TGTGCCACCAGTGAACCCGACAGGGGGACCTTAATTTTC.